These T cell receptor beta chains were read from a single sample in a study of control samples from healthy donors and cancer patients. Sequencing used immunoSEQ multiplex PCR; TCRdb keeps in-frame clones, though not all of them. The sample lists 130,000 or so clones, 70% to 90% occurring once. Sequencing was performed on blood. All receptors derive from a man aged 50 or older in good health. Each CDR3 is given without its conserved first and last residue. The order of the fields is J gene, V gene, CDR3 protein.

TRBJ2-3 TRBV3-1/TRBV3-2 ASSYRTGGSSTDTQY
TRBJ1-2 TRBV7-8 ASRLGVQGLGYT
TRBJ1-2 TRBV7-2 ASNPMGGSNYGYT
TRBJ2-2 TRBV6-6 ASTTGQRSGELF
TRBJ2-3 TRBV19 ASSIDSSEGDTQY
TRBJ2-7 TRBV10-3 AISESRVAGGPGLSYEQY
TRBJ1-2 TRBV29-1 SVEDPENRGKSFGYT
TRBJ1-1 TRBV19 ASSIRRAGASTEAF
TRBJ2-1 TRBV5-8 ASSLSGVSYNEQF
TRBJ2-1 TRBV2 ASSATGSPYNEQF
TRBJ2-7 TRBV7-2 ASSPTGGEDEQY
TRBJ2-1 TRBV6-6 ASSPRGAGYNEQF
TRBJ1-5 TRBV7-2 ASSPQGATNQPQH
TRBJ2-5 TRBV7-2 ASSLTGGQETQY
TRBJ2-1 TRBV19 ASSPWGAYNEQF
TRBJ1-1 TRBV6-2/TRBV6-3 ASSYMAGTTEAF
TRBJ1-6 TRBV3-1/TRBV3-2 ASSQGGWGQEYSPLH
TRBJ1-5 TRBV6-5 ASSYSSNQPQH
TRBJ2-2 TRBV5-6 ASSLNGRNTGELF
TRBJ2-3 TRBV18 ASSPSGGSADTQY
TRBJ2-3 TRBV7-6 ASSLTIGTSSSTDTQY
TRBJ2-5 TRBV4-2 ASSQGTSGLQETQY
TRBJ1-2 TRBV19 ASSIDIANYYGYT
TRBJ2-3 TRBV5-4 ASSLAGGGGTDTQY
TRBJ1-4 TRBV27 ASKYGTATNEKLF
TRBJ2-2 TRBV4-2 ASSETGGSTGELF
TRBJ1-2 TRBV4-3 ASSQDLVGAVDYGYT
TRBJ2-5 TRBV6-5 ASRDSAQETQY
TRBJ1-1 TRBV30 AWVTGANTEAF
TRBJ2-3 TRBV24-1 ATSGQEGDRSTDTQY
TRBJ1-1 TRBV27 ASSFNRALNTEAF
TRBJ1-2 TRBV6-5 ASSYSTGKGGYT
TRBJ2-3 TRBV4-3 ASSQAAGWGDTQY
TRBJ1-1 TRBV6-5 ASSLKGQTTEAF
TRBJ1-4 TRBV27 ASSLFYAEKLF